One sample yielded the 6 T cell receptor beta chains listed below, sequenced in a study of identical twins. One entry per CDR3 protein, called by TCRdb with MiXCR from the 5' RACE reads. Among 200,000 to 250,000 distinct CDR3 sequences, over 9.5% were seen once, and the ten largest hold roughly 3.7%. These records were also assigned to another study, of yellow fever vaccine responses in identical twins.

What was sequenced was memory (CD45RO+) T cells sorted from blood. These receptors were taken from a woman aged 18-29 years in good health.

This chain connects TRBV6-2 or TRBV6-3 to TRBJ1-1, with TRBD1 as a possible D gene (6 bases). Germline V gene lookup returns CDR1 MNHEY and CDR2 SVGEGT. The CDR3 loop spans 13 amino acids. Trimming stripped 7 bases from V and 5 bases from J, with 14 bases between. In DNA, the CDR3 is TGTGCCAGCATAGACAGGTGGGGGACTGAAGCTTTCTTT. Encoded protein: CASIDRWGTEAFF.

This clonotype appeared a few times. DNA for the CDR3: TGTGCCAGCAGCATAGGACAAAACTACAATGAGCAGTTCTTC. The encoded protein is CASSIGQNYNEQFF. This chain uses TRBV5-6 with TRBJ2-1, with a weak D call TRBD1 (5 bases). Between the trimmed V and J ends, which lost 4 bases and 3 bases, there was a span of 11 bases. In germline, CDR1 is SGHDT, CDR2 YYEEEE. The CDR3 spans 14 residues.

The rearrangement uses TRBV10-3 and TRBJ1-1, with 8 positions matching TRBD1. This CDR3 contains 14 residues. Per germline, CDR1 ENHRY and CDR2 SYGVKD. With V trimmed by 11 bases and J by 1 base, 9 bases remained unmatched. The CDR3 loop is CAFRKDRANTEAFF. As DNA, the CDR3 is TGTGCCTTCCGGAAGGACAGGGCGAACACTGAAGCTTTCTTT.

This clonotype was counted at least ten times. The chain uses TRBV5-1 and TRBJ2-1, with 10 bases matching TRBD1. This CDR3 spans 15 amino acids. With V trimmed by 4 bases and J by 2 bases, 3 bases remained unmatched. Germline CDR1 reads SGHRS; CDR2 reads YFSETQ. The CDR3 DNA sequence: TGCGCCAGCAGCCAAGGGACAGGGGCCTACAATGAGCAGTTCTTC. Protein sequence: CASSQGTGAYNEQFF. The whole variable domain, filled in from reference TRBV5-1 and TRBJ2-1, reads KAGVTQTPRYLIKTRGQQVTLSCSPISGHRSVSWYQQTPGQGLQFLFEYFSETQRNKGNFPGRFSGRQFSNSRSEMNVSTLELGDSALYLCASSQGTGAYNEQFFGPGTRLTVL.

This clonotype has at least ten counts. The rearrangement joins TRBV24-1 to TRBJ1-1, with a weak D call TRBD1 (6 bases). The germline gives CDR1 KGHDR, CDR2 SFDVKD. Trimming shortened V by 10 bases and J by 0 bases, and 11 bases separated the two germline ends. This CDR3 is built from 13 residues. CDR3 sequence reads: CATTEGVNTEAFF. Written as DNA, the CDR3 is TGTGCCACTACCGAGGGGGTGAACACTGAAGCTTTCTTT.

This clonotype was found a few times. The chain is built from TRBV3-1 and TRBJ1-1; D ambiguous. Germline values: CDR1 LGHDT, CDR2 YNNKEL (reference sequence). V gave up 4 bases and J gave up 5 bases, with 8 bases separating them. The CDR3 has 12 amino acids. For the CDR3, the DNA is TGTGCCAGCAGCCGACTCGGAACTGAAGCTTTCTTT. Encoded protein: CASSRLGTEAFF.